These 30 T cell receptor beta chains originate from one sample sequenced in a study of shared T cell receptors in the human thymus listed by TCRdb under 2021. The method behind the library was the immunoSEQ multiplex PCR assay. In TCRdb, the immuneACCESS table is reduced to in-frame sequences with V and J assigned. These tables do not hold every clone; where another copy was compared, an unresolved V gene accounts for under half, and the others remain unexplained. Recorded for this sample are 640,000 or so clones; 87% of them occurred a single time. Just under 0.0095% of the sample lies in the top ten. These sequences were also reported in another study, on human thymus T cells.

Sequencing was performed on thymocytes. These receptors came from a boy under three years old with a congenital heart defect. Donor details come from another sample of the same person, matched by shared clones.

The rearrangement links TRBV7-9 to TRBJ2-2; tentative D call: TRBD1 (6 bases). The CDR3 runs to 19 residues. The germline CDR1 and CDR2 sequences are SEHNR and FQNEAQ (reference sequence). Deletions cut 1 base from V and 2 bases from J, with 20 bases between. The CDR3 nucleotides are TGTGCCAGCAGCTTAGGGGCCCTGGGGGCGGAAGCTAACACCGGGGAGCTGTTTTTT. Its translation: CASSLGALGAEANTGELFF.

V gene TRBV7-9 combines with J gene TRBJ1-4; 8 bases fit TRBD1. Germline V lookup: CDR1 SEHNR, CDR2 FQNEAQ (reference sequence). This CDR3 spans 15 amino acids. V was pared by 4 bases and J by 8 bases, with 9 bases of the junction left unmatched. CDR3 sequence (DNA): TGTGCCAGCAGCTCGGGGGGACAGGTCTCCGAAAAACTGTTTTTT. Protein: CASSSGGQVSEKLFF.

J is TRBJ1-2 and V is TRBV10-3; 8 nucleotides align to TRBD1. Germline values: CDR1 ENHRY, CDR2 SYGVKD. The CDR3 is 14 amino acids. V lost 3 bases and J lost 7; bases outside the gene matches: 7. The CDR3 reads CAISDMGQVRGYTF. DNA of the CDR3: TGTGCCATCAGTGATATGGGACAGGTTCGTGGCTACACCTTC.

The chain employs TRBV15 and TRBJ2-7, with TRBD1 identical over 8 bases. Looked up from germline, CDR1 is LNHNV and CDR2 is YYDKDF (reference sequence). The J segment lost 2 bases and the V segment lost 0 bases, leaving 12 bases of the junction unmatched. This CDR3 has 18 residues. The CDR3 region has the DNA TGTGCCACCAGCAGAGAGGGACCGGGACAGGTAACCACCTACGAGCAGTACTTC. It encodes CATSREGPGQVTTYEQYF.

The chain is built from TRBV19 and TRBJ1-1, with D unclear. Germline-derived CDR1 and CDR2 are LNHDA and SQIVND (reference sequence). This CDR3 region has 14 residues. The V end lost 6 bases, the J end lost 3 bases, and 14 bases lay between the germline ends. Here the CDR3 DNA reads TGTGCCAGTAGGGAAGGAGGGCTTCACACTGAAGCTTTCTTT. Translating gives CASREGGLHTEAFF.

This clone occurred once. The J gene is TRBJ1-4, the V gene TRBV2, with 8 bases identical to TRBD1. The trim removed 4 bases at V and 6 bases at J, leaving 4 bases unmatched. Germline-derived CDR1 and CDR2 are SNHLY and FYNNEI. This CDR3 is built from 14 residues. CDR3 protein: CASSGTGRDEKLFF. In DNA form, the CDR3 reads TGTGCCAGCAGTGGGACAGGGCGGGATGAAAAACTGTTTTTT.

The chain recombines TRBV5-1 with TRBJ2-1; 9 bases are shared with TRBD2. The length of the CDR3 is 18 residues. CDR1 is SGHRS, CDR2 YFSETQ, per germline. V trimming: 1 base; J trimming: 8 bases; junction bases outside the gene matches: 16. The CDR3 nucleotides are TGCGCCAGCAGCTTGTTACAGCCTAGCCGAATAGCGGGGGATGAGCAGTTCTTC. Amino acid sequence: CASSLLQPSRIAGDEQFF.

This chain links TRBV28 with TRBJ2-7, with D perhaps matching TRBD1 (5 bases). V lost 5 bases to trimming and J lost 2 bases, with 19 bases between them. Per the germline V gene, CDR1 is MDHEN and CDR2 is SYDVKM. The CDR3 consists of 16 residues. This CDR3 is CASSTTARALAYEQYF. For the CDR3, the DNA is TGTGCCAGCAGTACTACGGCCAGGGCGTTGGCCTACGAGCAGTACTTC.

This rearrangement joins TRBV6-1 to TRBJ1-1, with D tentatively TRBD1 (6 bases). The CDR3 extends over 16 amino acids. Germline assignment: CDR1 MNHNS and CDR2 SASEGT. V gave up 3 bases and J gave up 1 base, with 15 bases separating them. DNA of the CDR3: TGTGCCAGCAGTGACTACAAGGACAGTACGAACACTGAAGCTTTCTTT. Protein product: CASSDYKDSTNTEAFF.

This rearrangement joins TRBV11-2 to TRBJ2-1, with a tentative D call TRBD1 (5 bases). The CDR3 sequence is 16 residues long. The V gene's germline CDR1 is SGHAT and CDR2 FQNNGV. Deletions cut 1 base from V and 8 bases from J, with 18 bases between. In DNA, the CDR3 is TGTGCCAGCAGCTTAGGAGGCGGACAAATAGGCCATGAGCAGTTCTTC. It codes for CASSLGGGQIGHEQFF. The entire variable domain, with the rest obtained from reference TRBV11-2 and TRBJ2-1, is as follows: EAGVAQSPRYKIIEKRQSVAFWCNPISGHATLYWYQQILGQGPKLLIQFQNNGVVDDSQLPKDRFSAERLKGVDSTLKIQPAKLEDSAVYLCASSLGGGQIGHEQFFGPGTRLTVL.

The gene calls are TRBV4-3 and TRBJ1-4, with 7 bases that match TRBD1. Unmatched junction bases numbered 10, after V lost 1 base and J lost 5 bases. Germline values: CDR1 LGHNA, CDR2 YSLEER. CDR3 length equals 17 residues. For the CDR3, the DNA is TGCGCCAGCAGCCAAGGTGAGACAGGGTCGGTCAATGAAAAACTGTTTTTT. It is translated as CASSQGETGSVNEKLFF.

This clone was seen once. V is TRBV11-2 and J is TRBJ1-2, with D possibly matching TRBD1 (6 bases). CDR3 length equals 17 residues. Trimming stripped 3 bases from V and 5 bases from J, with 22 bases between. Looked up from germline, CDR1 is SGHAT and CDR2 is FQNNGV. The CDR3 sequence: CASSFRTVKAETYGYTF. DNA of the CDR3: TGTGCCAGCAGCTTCCGGACAGTTAAGGCCGAGACTTATGGCTACACCTTC.

The chain uses TRBV30 and TRBJ1-2; 7 bases line up with TRBD1. Looked up from germline, CDR1 is GTSNPN and CDR2 is SVGIG (reference sequence). The trim removed 2 bases at V and 8 bases at J, leaving 20 bases unmatched. The CDR3 runs 17 residues. CDR3 residues: CAWSWTGGLTGWDGYTF. Written as DNA, the CDR3 is TGTGCCTGGAGTTGGACAGGCGGATTGACGGGATGGGACGGCTACACCTTC.

J is TRBJ1-1 and V is TRBV28; D not resolved. CDR1 is MDHEN, CDR2 SYDVKM, per germline. There are 14 residues in the CDR3. Trimming pared 6 bases from V and 4 bases from J, leaving 15 bases between. The CDR3 spells CASSPWQVGTEAFF. The CDR3 nucleotides read TGTGCCAGCAGCCCTTGGCAGGTGGGCACTGAAGCTTTCTTT.

The chain combines TRBV27 with TRBJ2-1; 15 nucleotides agree with TRBD2. The germline gives CDR1 MNHEY, CDR2 SMNVEV (reference sequence). V dropped 2 bases and J dropped 0; count of bases not matched to a gene: 5. This CDR3 is 19 amino acids long. This chain's CDR3 is CASSLHGTSGGSSYNEQFF. CDR3 coding DNA: TGTGCCAGCAGTTTACACGGGACTAGCGGGGGGAGCTCCTACAATGAGCAGTTCTTC.

The chain is built from TRBV27 and TRBJ2-7; maybe TRBD2 (6 bases). Germline CDR1 reads MNHEY; CDR2 reads SMNVEV (reference sequence). This CDR3 region has 15 residues. V was shortened by 2 bases and J by 1 base, with 12 bases between the two germline ends. This chain's CDR3 is CASSLDGRESYEQYF. The DNA for the CDR3 is TGTGCCAGCAGTTTAGACGGGCGGGAATCCTACGAGCAGTACTTC.

This rearrangement joins TRBV9 to TRBJ2-7; 12 positions match TRBD2. V was clipped by 4 bases and J by 3 bases; unmatched bases: 2. Germline V gene sequence: CDR1 SGDLS, CDR2 YYNGEE. This CDR3 region has 14 residues. Here the CDR3 reads CASSTTSGSYEQYF. Here the CDR3 DNA reads TGTGCCAGCAGCACGACTAGCGGGAGCTACGAGCAGTACTTC.

This clone was seen more than once but under ten times. Different DNA sequences within this sample yield the same CDR3. The chain recombines TRBV5-6 with TRBJ1-1, with 8 nucleotides matching TRBD1. The germline V gene encodes CDR1 SGHDT and CDR2 YYEEEE. Unmatched junction bases numbered 3, after V lost 5 bases and J lost 0 bases. The CDR3 extends over 14 amino acids. The CDR3 DNA reads as TGTGCCAGCAGTTCGGACAGGGTGAACACTGAAGCTTTCTTT. Residues: CASSSDRVNTEAFF. The full variable domain, in which reference TRBV5-6 and TRBJ1-1 provide the parts outside the CDR3, is DAGVTQSPTHLIKTRGQQVTLRCSPKSGHDTVSWYQQALGQGPQFIFQYYEEEERQRGNFPDRFSGHQFPNYSSELNVNALLLGDSALYLCASSSDRVNTEAFFGQGTRLTVV.

The rearrangement joins TRBV2 to TRBJ1-4; the D gene is possibly TRBD1 (6 bases). Trimming took 6 bases from V and 16 from J, leaving 27 bases between them. CDR3 length: 15 amino acids. The germline V gene encodes CDR1 SNHLY and CDR2 FYNNEI. The CDR3 nucleotides are TGTGCCAGCAGAGGAGACAGGCCAGAGGTTAAGGGTGCGTTTTTT. The encoded protein is CASRGDRPEVKGAFF. The full variable domain, in which reference TRBV2 and TRBJ1-4 provide the parts outside the CDR3, is EPEVTQTPSHQVTQMGQEVILRCVPISNHLYFYWYRQILGQKVEFLVSFYNNEISEKSEIFDDQFSVERPDGSNFTLKIRSTKLEDSAMYFCASRGDRPEVKGAFFGSGTQLSVL.

About this clone: Compared with germline, one end of the junction differs, possibly owing to a read error. The same CDR3 arises from other DNA sequences in this sample as well. The chain employs TRBV27 and TRBJ1-6; D may be TRBD1 (5 bases). Germline V gene data show CDR1 as MNHEY and CDR2 as SMNVEV (reference sequence). This CDR3 has 16 amino acids. Written as DNA, the CDR3 is TGTGCCAGCAGTTCTTCCCAGGGTGCTTATAATTCCCCCCTCCACTTT. Its translation: CASSSSQGAYNSPLHF.

The V gene is TRBV6-1, the J gene TRBJ2-1; D perhaps matches TRBD2 (6 bases). Trimming took off 8 bases at V and 1 base at J, with 15 bases between the two ends. The CDR3 has 15 residues. Germline V CDR1 and CDR2: MNHNS, SASEGT. CDR3 protein: CASRGTPVSYNEQFF. CDR3 coding DNA: TGTGCCAGCCGAGGGACTCCGGTATCCTACAATGAGCAGTTCTTC.

The rearrangement uses TRBV2 and TRBJ2-4, with TRBD1 identical over 8 bases. The length of the CDR3 is 19 residues. The V segment lost 5 bases and the J segment 1 base; nucleotides outside the gene matches: 16. Per germline, CDR1 SNHLY and CDR2 FYNNEI. CDR3 nucleotide sequence: TGTGCCAGCAGTCCTCCGACAGGGGCCCGATTTTTGGCCAAAAACATTCAGTACTTC. Translated: CASSPPTGARFLAKNIQYF.

Regarding this clone: Relative to the germline gene, one junction end is altered; a read error may explain this. The chain uses TRBV6-4 and TRBJ2-7, with no clear D. The CDR3 extends over 10 amino acids. Germline V gene data show CDR1 as MRHNA and CDR2 as SNTAGT. The CDR3 here is CASSDSSRDF. The DNA for the CDR3 is TGTGCCAGCAGTGACTCGAGTCGGGACTTC.

Here the CDR3 reads CAIKGGRRTDTQYF. DNA of the CDR3: TGTGCCATCAAAGGGGGCCGTCGCACAGATACGCAGTATTTT. V and J are TRBV10-3 and TRBJ2-3, with TRBD1 identical over 7 bases. The CDR3 has 14 amino acids. Germline CDR1 and CDR2: ENHRY and SYGVKD. Trimming cost V 7 bases and J 1 base; bases outside gene matches: 5.

The V call is TRBV28, the J call TRBJ2-1, with 8 bases lining up with TRBD1. Trimming removed 6 bases from V and 5 bases from J; junction bases left unmatched: 6. The CDR3 extends over 14 amino acids. Germline-derived CDR1 and CDR2 are MDHEN and SYDVKM. CDR3 sequence (DNA): TGTGCCAGCAGCCGGACAGGGCGCAACAATGAGCAGTTCTTC. Protein: CASSRTGRNNEQFF.

V usage is TRBV5-1 and J usage is TRBJ2-3; 9 positions match TRBD2. The germline CDR1 and CDR2 sequences are SGHRS and YFSETQ. The CDR3 sequence is 16 residues long. J was trimmed by 3 bases and V by 0 bases; bases with no gene match: 5. CDR3 region: CASSLVRLAATDTQYF. DNA of the CDR3: TGCGCCAGCAGCTTGGTCCGACTAGCGGCTACAGATACGCAGTATTTT.

To note about this clone: This sample includes further DNA sequences coding for the same CDR3. The rearrangement links TRBV28 to TRBJ1-2; 7 bases map to TRBD1. CDR3 length: 13 amino acids. The trim removed 6 bases at V and 4 bases at J, leaving 5 bases unmatched. Germline lookup yields CDR1 MDHEN and CDR2 SYDVKM. CDR3: CASSLRDSYGYTF. DNA for the CDR3: TGTGCCAGCAGCCTAAGGGACAGCTATGGCTACACCTTC.

The genes are TRBV18 and TRBJ1-3; D not resolved. The germline CDR1 and CDR2 sequences are KGHSH and LQKENI. The CDR3 spans 16 residues. Deletions cut 8 bases from V and 2 bases from J, with 19 bases between. The CDR3, as DNA: TGTGCCAGCAGGAATGGAAGAGGTACAACTGGAAACACCATATATTTT. It yields the protein CASRNGRGTTGNTIYF.

The rearrangement links TRBV5-1 to TRBJ2-2; TRBD2 might be the D (5 bases). V was clipped by 3 bases and J by 13 bases, with 10 bases between them. Germline V gene data show CDR1 as SGHRS and CDR2 as YFSETQ. The CDR3 covers 11 residues. The CDR3 spells CASSSPEGLFF. In DNA, the CDR3 is TGCGCCAGCAGCTCCCCAGAGGGGCTGTTTTTT.

This rearrangement joins TRBV6-5 to TRBJ2-7, with 7 bases lining up with TRBD1. Germline trimming cut 8 bases from V and 0 bases from J; bases unmatched to any gene: 7. The CDR3 runs 14 residues. Per the germline V gene, CDR1 is MNHEY and CDR2 is SVGAGI. The CDR3 spells CASRTGQSSYEQYF. In nucleotides, the CDR3 is TGTGCCAGCCGGACAGGCCAAAGCTCCTACGAGCAGTACTTC.